Following are 6 T cell receptor beta chains from one sample sequenced in a study of vaccination and CD4 T cells after COVID-19. The Oncomine TCR Beta short-read assay was applied to DNA of cultured CD4+ T cells. TCRdb independently ran MiXCR on the PCR reads; one entry per CDR3 protein. This sample carries just over 15,000 distinct CDR3 sequences, around 40% of them seen once, and the ten largest clones take around 5.6%. No antigen has been assigned to these receptors. As for treatment: roughly ten-day PBMC culture with coronavirus spike peptide pools or control peptides (ViraFEST assay). The specimen was CD4+ T cells from blood, cultured in vitro, collected before SARS-CoV-2 vaccination. The receptors come from a human donor who had recovered from COVID-19.

There are a few counts of this clonotype. V is TRBV11-1 and J is TRBJ1-1; perhaps TRBD1 as D (5 bases). The V end was cut by 7 bases, the J end by 6 bases, with 15 bases between. Germline CDR1 and CDR2: SGHAT and FQDESV (reference sequence). CDR3 length: 13 amino acids. The CDR3 nucleotides are TGTGCCAGCACCCACGCCGGGGGTTCTGAAGCTTTCTTT. This gives the protein CASTHAGGSEAFF.

This clonotype was picked up one time. The chain uses TRBV5-6 and TRBJ1-5; 8 bases map to TRBD1. The germline gives CDR1 SGHDT, CDR2 YYEEEE. CDR3 length: 13 residues. Losses at the gene ends were 4 bases for V and 6 bases for J; bases not matched to a gene: 3. The CDR3 region has the DNA TGTGCCAGCAGCCAGACAGGGGCTCAGCCCCAGCATTTT. It encodes CASSQTGAQPQHF.

The chain combines TRBV6-5 with TRBJ2-7; D is tentatively TRBD1 or TRBD2 (7 bases each). The CDR3 covers 12 residues. Germline V gene data show CDR1 as MNHEY and CDR2 as SVGAGI. The V end was cut by 4 bases, the J end by 6 bases, with 10 bases between. Here the CDR3 reads CASSSGGGEQYF. CDR3 in DNA: TGTGCCAGCAGTTCAGGGGGGGGCGAGCAGTACTTC.

Only a few counts were recorded for this clonotype. The chain employs TRBV6-2 or TRBV6-3 and TRBJ1-1; 7 bases map to TRBD1. J lost 4 bases, V lost 7 bases, and 9 bases had no gene match. Germline V gene lookup returns CDR1 MNHEY and CDR2 SVGEGT. The CDR3 is 14 amino acids. The CDR3 protein is CASINGQVSTEAFF. The CDR3 DNA reads TGTGCCAGCATCAACGGACAGGTTTCCACTGAAGCTTTCTTT.

The V gene is TRBV20-1, the J gene TRBJ1-2; D may be TRBD1 (6 bases). V was clipped by 3 bases and J by 6 bases, with 11 bases between them. Germline CDR1 reads DFQATT; CDR2 reads SNEGSKA (reference sequence). The CDR3 is 12 residues long. CDR3 DNA sequence: TGCAGTGCTAGGCAGGGGATAGATGGCTACACCTTC. The encoded protein is CSARQGIDGYTF.

The rearrangement links TRBV19 to TRBJ2-2; D is perhaps TRBD2 (6 bases). Germline V lookup: CDR1 LNHDA, CDR2 SQIVND (reference sequence). This CDR3 has 14 amino acids. Trimming removed 3 bases at V and 6 bases at J, with 11 bases between. CDR3 DNA sequence: TGTGCCAGTAGTATCCGGGGGTTGCCCGGGGAGCTGTTTTTT. Its protein product is CASSIRGLPGELFF.